The sequence of this TCR beta chain was determined in a study of shared clonotypes between healthy human individuals. Across the whole study: Per-donor plates numbered three CD4 naive, three CD4 memory, two CD8 naive and one CD8 memory.

This table comes from immunoSEQ multiplex PCR, and its TCRdb copy is limited to in-frame clones, with some not included. The data show 1,500,000 or so clones, with about 98.5% seen just once and around 0.33% held by the top ten. V lost 2 bases and J lost 7, with 12 bases in between. The CDR3 spans 14 residues. CDR1 and CDR2 (germline): SGHNT, YENEEA. This clonotype was sampled from a man younger than 40 in good health. This chain joins TRBV11-3 and TRBJ2-1; D unresolved. Input material: naive CD4+ T cells sorted from blood. Subset defined: CD45RA+ positively selected. This CDR3 reads CASSLTPYGNEQFF. In nucleotides, the CDR3 is TGTGCCAGCAGCTTAACCCCTTACGGGAATGAGCAGTTCTTC.